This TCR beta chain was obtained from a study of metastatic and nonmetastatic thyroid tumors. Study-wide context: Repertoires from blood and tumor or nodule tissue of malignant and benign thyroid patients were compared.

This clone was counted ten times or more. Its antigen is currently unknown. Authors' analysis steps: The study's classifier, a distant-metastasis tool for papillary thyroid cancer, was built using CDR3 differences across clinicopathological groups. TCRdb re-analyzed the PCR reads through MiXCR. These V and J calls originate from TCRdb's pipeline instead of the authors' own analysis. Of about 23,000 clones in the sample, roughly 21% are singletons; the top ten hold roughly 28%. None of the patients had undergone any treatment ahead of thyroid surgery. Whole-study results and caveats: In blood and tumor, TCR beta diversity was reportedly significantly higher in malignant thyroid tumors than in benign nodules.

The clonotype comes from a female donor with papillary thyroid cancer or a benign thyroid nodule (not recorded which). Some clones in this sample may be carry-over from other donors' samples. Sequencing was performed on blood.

The CDR3 DNA reads TGTGCCAGCAGCTTGGGTCGTTTCGGAGCCCAAGAGACCCAGTACTTC. Translation gives CASSLGRFGAQETQYF. The chain employs TRBV5-8 and TRBJ2-5; D is uncertain. The CDR3 covers 16 residues. From germline, CDR1 is SGHTS and CDR2 YDEGEE. V lost 0 bases, J lost 1 base, and 13 bases lay in between.